The clone carrying this T cell receptor (beta chain) was observed a single time. Its antigen is currently unknown. This record comes from a study of T cell repertoires and Cas9 in healthy adults. Study-level background: Multi-effector potency, cytotoxicity and lineage were assessed in SpCas9-reactive CD4 and CD8 T cells.

Points from the study as a whole: Reportedly, SpCas9-reactive effector T cell proliferation and function were mitigated by SpCas9-reactive Tregs in vitro.

The data were produced by immunoSEQ multiplex PCR, yet TCRdb's version contains in-frame clones alone and is incomplete. This sample has about 14,000 clones; about 88% occur once, and the top ten carry about 1.5%. The CDR3 is 14 residues long. CDR1 is SGHNT, CDR2 YYREEE, per germline (reference sequence). V lost 0 bases and J 0 bases, leaving 6 bases between the germline ends. The chain is built from TRBV5-4 and TRBJ1-2; D ambiguous. Sequencing was carried out using Tregs (CD4+, CD25+, CD127-, CD137-, CD154-) from PBMCs; culture status not recorded. The receptor comes from a human donor in good health. CDR3 nucleotides: TGTGCCAGCAGCTTGGTCGGAGCTAACTATGGCTACACCTTC. It is translated as CASSLVGANYGYTF.